These 24 T cell receptor beta chains were all obtained from the same sample, sequenced in a study of blood T cell repertoires in COVID-19. Repertoires were generated with immunoSEQ multiplex PCR, while TCRdb's copy carries only in-frame clones and drops some. The sample holds 150,000 to 200,000 clones, around nine tenths seen once. Sequencing was done on a sample of peripheral blood. Receptor source: a man aged 50-60 years with acute or convalescent COVID-19.

The chain couples TRBV27 to TRBJ1-5, with a weak D call TRBD1 (5 bases). The CDR3 is made up of 16 amino acids. V lost 6 bases and J lost 5, with 20 bases in between. The germline CDR1 and CDR2 sequences are MNHEY and SMNVEV (reference sequence). CDR3 nucleotide sequence: TGTGCCAGCAGCAACAGGAAGGGTGGGGAAGATCAGCCCCAGCATTTT. It encodes CASSNRKGGEDQPQHF.

A single count supports this clone. The rearrangement links TRBV10-3 to TRBJ2-1, with 10 bases fitting TRBD1. The CDR3 has 14 residues. V shed 10 bases and J 6 bases; nucleotides not matched to a gene: 9. Germline V gene lookup returns CDR1 ENHRY and CDR2 SYGVKD. CDR3 loop: CATTRGQGGNEQFF. DNA for the CDR3: TGTGCCACAACCCGCGGACAGGGGGGCAATGAGCAGTTCTTC.

The chain joins TRBV3-1 (or the pseudogene TRBV3-2) to TRBJ2-5; TRBD2 is a possible D gene (5 bases). This CDR3 region has 16 residues. Germline V lookup: CDR1 LGHDT, CDR2 YNNKEL (reference sequence). The V end lost 0 bases, the J end lost 1 base, and 12 bases lay between the germline ends. The CDR3 reads CASSQDIGNLQETQYF. As DNA, the CDR3 is TGTGCCAGCAGCCAAGACATCGGGAACCTCCAAGAGACCCAGTACTTC.

The chain links TRBV7-9 to TRBJ2-2; D uncertain. Trimming shortened V by 5 bases and J by 0 bases, and 10 bases separated the two germline ends. Germline V gene sequence: CDR1 SEHNR, CDR2 FQNEAQ (reference sequence). This CDR3 contains 15 residues. CDR3 sequence: CASSPATPNTGELFF. The DNA for the CDR3 is TGTGCCAGCAGCCCGGCGACTCCGAACACCGGGGAGCTGTTTTTT.

In this sample, this clone turned up once. The chain combines TRBV27 with TRBJ1-1, with 9 bases aligning to TRBD1. V lost 5 bases to trimming and J lost 1 base; unmatched junction nucleotides: 2. The V gene's germline CDR1 is MNHEY and CDR2 SMNVEV (reference sequence). The CDR3 runs 14 residues. The CDR3 region is CASSRDRANTEAFF. The CDR3 DNA reads TGTGCCAGCAGTAGGGACAGGGCGAACACTGAAGCTTTCTTT.

The J gene is TRBJ2-7, the V gene TRBV6-2 or TRBV6-3, with TRBD2 identical over 12 bases. Trimming at V came to 6 bases and at J to 7 bases, leaving 7 bases not matched to a gene. Germline CDR1 MNHEY, CDR2 SVGEGT. The CDR3 runs to 14 residues. The CDR3 bases are TGTGCCAGCAGCTCCGGACTAGCGGGATGGGAGCAGTACTTC. As protein: CASSSGLAGWEQYF.

The chain links TRBV19 to TRBJ1-1, with D hard to call. This CDR3 is built from 16 residues. The germline gives CDR1 LNHDA, CDR2 SQIVND (reference sequence). Trimming stripped 6 bases from V and 4 bases from J, with 21 bases between. The CDR3 DNA reads as TGTGCCAGTAGGAGAGACCCGGGGTCGGGTGGCACTGAAGCTTTCTTT. It encodes CASRRDPGSGGTEAFF.

The V call is TRBV4-2, the J call TRBJ2-1, with 11 bases matching TRBD2. The CDR3 has 18 amino acids. Germline V gives CDR1 LGHNA, CDR2 YNFKEQ. Trimming at V came to 5 bases and at J to 7 bases, leaving 16 bases not matched to a gene. The CDR3 sequence: CASSSALVSGRGSNEQFF. The DNA for the CDR3 is TGTGCCAGCAGCTCCGCGCTCGTTAGCGGGAGGGGATCTAATGAGCAGTTCTTC.

V usage is TRBV30 and J usage is TRBJ2-7; 10 nucleotides match TRBD1. The germline V gene has CDR1 GTSNPN and CDR2 SVGIG (reference sequence). J lost 6 bases, V lost 2 bases, and 7 bases had no gene match. The CDR3 totals 14 residues. The CDR3 nucleotides are TGTGCCTGGAGTTCGGGACAGGGGATGAGCGAGCAGTACTTC. It yields the protein CAWSSGQGMSEQYF. Using reference TRBV30 and TRBJ2-7 for the parts outside the CDR3, the full variable domain is SQTIHQWPATLVQPVGSPLSLECTVEGTSNPNLYWYRQAAGRGLQLLFYSVGIGQISSEVPQNLSASRPQDRQFILSSKKLLLSDSGFYLCAWSSGQGMSEQYFGPGTRLTVT.

The gene calls are TRBV29-1 and TRBJ2-5, with TRBD2 identical over 10 bases. The ends lost 3 bases at V and 4 bases at J; junction bases unmatched: 14. The CDR3 spans 17 residues. CDR1 and CDR2 (germline): SQVTM, ANQGSEA. The CDR3, as DNA: TGCAGCGTTGAGAAGACAATAGCGGGAGGATATGGAGAGACCCAGTACTTC. Residues: CSVEKTIAGGYGETQYF.

The gene calls are TRBV2 and TRBJ1-4, with D unresolved. Germline CDR1 is SNHLY and CDR2 is FYNNEI. The V gene lost 4 bases and the J gene lost 9 bases, with 15 bases spanning the gap. The CDR3 contains 14 residues. CDR3 loop: CASSVRGLTKKLFF. The CDR3 DNA reads as TGTGCCAGCAGTGTACGAGGGCTAACGAAAAAACTGTTTTTT.

This rearrangement joins TRBV5-1 to TRBJ2-2; the D gene is possibly TRBD1 (5 bases). The CDR3 runs to 15 residues. Trimming left V 1 base short and J 6 bases short, with 13 bases between. Per germline, CDR1 SGHRS and CDR2 YFSETQ. The DNA of the CDR3 is TGCGCCAGCAGCTTGACAGTTTTAGGGGCCGGGGAGCTGTTTTTT. Residues: CASSLTVLGAGELFF.

The genes are TRBV3-1 (or the pseudogene TRBV3-2) and TRBJ2-3; D might be TRBD1 (6 bases). Between the trimmed V and J ends, which lost 4 bases and 2 bases, there was a span of 16 bases. Germline V CDR1 and CDR2: LGHDT, YNNKEL (reference sequence). The CDR3 runs 16 residues. DNA of the CDR3: TGTGCCAGCAGCCGACAGCCCGGGACAATCACAGATACGCAGTATTTT. It translates to CASSRQPGTITDTQYF.

The chain couples TRBV6-5 to TRBJ1-5, with TRBD1 as a possible D gene (6 bases). CDR3 size: 14 residues. Trimming took 8 bases from V and 2 from J, leaving 13 bases between them. Germline CDR1 MNHEY, CDR2 SVGAGI. CDR3 amino acids: CASGQLLGNQPQHF. CDR3 DNA sequence: TGTGCCAGCGGACAGCTTTTAGGCAATCAGCCCCAGCATTTT.

The V gene is TRBV27, the J gene TRBJ2-5; D not certain. Germline V lookup: CDR1 MNHEY, CDR2 SMNVEV (reference sequence). V was cut by 0 bases and J by 0 bases, with 11 bases left in between. CDR3 size: 16 residues. The CDR3 nucleotides are TGTGCCAGCAGTTTATCGGCTAGAAGGTACCAAGAGACCCAGTACTTC. Residues: CASSLSARRYQETQYF.

The rearrangement links TRBV3-1 (or the pseudogene TRBV3-2) to TRBJ1-2; 7 positions match TRBD1. Germline trimming cut 2 bases from V and 12 bases from J; bases unmatched to any gene: 9. This CDR3 has 13 amino acids. The germline V gene encodes CDR1 LGHDT and CDR2 YNNKEL (reference sequence). CDR3: CASSQRQGPPHTF. CDR3 nucleotide sequence: TGTGCCAGCAGCCAACGACAGGGCCCGCCACACACCTTC.

This chain links TRBV5-1 with TRBJ2-3; 8 nucleotides agree with TRBD2. CDR1 and CDR2 (germline): SGHRS, YFSETQ. The V segment lost 0 bases and the J segment 0 bases; nucleotides outside the gene matches: 6. CDR3 size: 17 residues. The CDR3 region is CASSLASQRGSTDTQYF. The CDR3 DNA follows: TGCGCCAGCAGCTTGGCCTCTCAGCGGGGGAGCACAGATACGCAGTATTTT.

V is TRBV5-4 and J is TRBJ2-1, with D unclear. The CDR3 extends over 13 amino acids. V was cut by 0 bases and J by 5 bases, with 6 bases left in between. Germline V gene data show CDR1 as SGHNT and CDR2 as YYREEE (reference sequence). The CDR3 DNA follows: TGTGCCAGCAGCTTGGTACGGGACAATGAGCAGTTCTTC. It encodes CASSLVRDNEQFF.

This chain links TRBV2 with TRBJ1-2; 7 bases are shared with TRBD1. Germline assignment: CDR1 SNHLY and CDR2 FYNNEI. Trimming removed 4 bases from V and 8 bases from J; junction bases left unmatched: 7. This CDR3 is 13 amino acids long. The DNA of the CDR3 is TGTGCCAGCAGTGGAACAGGGGAAGGGGGCTACACCTTC. This translates into CASSGTGEGGYTF.

The table lists this clone with a count of one. In DNA form, the CDR3 reads TGTGCCAGCAGTGAATATCCAGACTCCTATGGCTACACCTTC. This translates into CASSEYPDSYGYTF. This rearrangement joins TRBV6-1 to TRBJ1-2; D not resolved. Looked up from germline, CDR1 is MNHNS and CDR2 is SASEGT. The CDR3 is 14 amino acids. The V end was cut by 2 bases, the J end by 4 bases, with 11 bases between.

The chain has TRBV19 and TRBJ1-2; D unresolved. Trimming removed 3 bases at V and 3 bases at J, with 14 bases between. CDR1 and CDR2 from the germline V gene are LNHDA and SQIVND (reference sequence). The CDR3 contains 15 residues. DNA of the CDR3: TGTGCCAGTAGTATGTTCGAGGGTGGGGACTATGGCTACACCTTC. Amino acid sequence: CASSMFEGGDYGYTF.

This chain joins TRBV6-5 and TRBJ2-3; 7 nucleotides line up with TRBD1. Germline V gives CDR1 MNHEY, CDR2 SVGAGI. V dropped 4 bases and J dropped 2; count of bases not matched to a gene: 9. The CDR3 is made up of 16 amino acids. CDR3 sequence reads: CASSSQGDRPTDTQYF. For the CDR3, the DNA is TGTGCCAGCAGTTCCCAGGGGGACAGACCCACAGATACGCAGTATTTT.

The rearrangement links TRBV28 to TRBJ2-7, with 12 nucleotides matching TRBD2. Per germline, CDR1 MDHEN and CDR2 SYDVKM. The CDR3 runs 16 residues. Trimming took 6 bases from V and 7 from J; bases not matched to a gene: 13. CDR3 region: CASRLVTSGSKTEQYF. The CDR3 DNA follows: TGTGCCAGCAGGCTGGTGACTAGCGGGAGTAAAACGGAGCAGTACTTC.

The V and J genes are TRBV28 and TRBJ2-1; 8 positions match TRBD1. The CDR3 has 14 amino acids. J was trimmed by 8 bases and V by 3 bases; bases with no gene match: 6. The germline V gene encodes CDR1 MDHEN and CDR2 SYDVKM. The CDR3 here is CASSFRTGWDEQFF. DNA for the CDR3: TGTGCCAGCAGTTTCCGGACAGGGTGGGATGAGCAGTTCTTC.